Detailed here is one T cell receptor beta chain. This specimen comes from a study of immune cell composition in non-small cell lung cancer. From germline, CDR1 is SNHLY and CDR2 FYNNEI. The CDR3 runs to 12 residues. V shed 9 bases, J shed 7 bases, and the junction held 5 bases outside the gene matches. Some clones are missing from TCRdb's copy, which holds only in-frame ones; the method was immunoSEQ multiplex PCR. Here the sample spans 8,500 to 14,000 clones, under 65% being singletons. Sequenced input: lung tumor tissue. The chain has TRBV2 and TRBJ2-2; 7 bases agree with TRBD1. The TCR sequence derives from a human donor with non-small cell lung cancer. This CDR3 reads CASTGVGGELFF. Written as DNA, the CDR3 is TGTGCCAGTACAGGGGTTGGCGGGGAGCTGTTTTTT.